The clone carrying this T cell receptor beta chain appeared a few times. The antigen is not known. The data originate from a study of persistence of HIV-infected CD4 T cells. The study, taken as a whole, reports: TCRbeta richness was lower in CMV- and Gag-responding cells than in anti-CD3/anti-CD28-responding cells.

Cells were stimulated nonspecifically with anti-CD3/anti-CD28 magnetic beads. CD4+ T cells upregulating both CD40 ligand and CD69 were sorted as responding cells. CD8+ T cells were removed from PBMCs prior to stimulation. The libraries were made with immunoSEQ version 4 in survey mode. Measured with immunoSEQ multiplex PCR; TCRdb has only the in-frame clones, and not every one. The sample has 40,000 to 55,000 clones; over 80% are singletons. Sequences were derived from CD4+ T cells sorted from PBMCs after approximately 19-hour stimulation, sampled from a patient who received antiretroviral therapy. This TCR was sampled from an adult woman with HIV who was CMV-seropositive.

The CDR3 DNA follows: TGTGCCAGCAGTTACAGTAGGTCAGGGGGACCTCAGCCCCAGCATTTT. Encoded protein: CASSYSRSGGPQPQHF. The chain employs TRBV6-2 or TRBV6-3 and TRBJ1-5; 7 positions agree with TRBD1. Germline V lookup: CDR1 MNHEY, CDR2 SVGEGT. With 2 bases clipped from V and 6 bases from J, the junction kept 10 bases outside the gene matches. The CDR3 has 16 residues.